Presented here are 31 T cell receptor beta chains from one specimen sequenced in a study of cytomegalovirus exposure and HLA in healthy donors. Primers for the PCR totalled 60 Vbeta and 13 Jbeta. The method was immunoSEQ multiplex PCR; TCRdb's version includes in-frame clones alone and lacks a portion of them. The repertoire consists of about 190,000 clones, with roughly 84% occurring once and the leading ten covering approximately 2.9%. What was sequenced was PBMCs. The receptors come from a woman aged 45-65 years in good health and CMV-seropositive.

Turning to this clone: Here the CDR3 omits its conserved ending phenylalanine or tryptophan, so a read error is the likely source. This chain joins TRBV5-1 and TRBJ2-3; D call uncertain. The CDR3 extends over 12 amino acids. Trimming removed 4 bases from V and 8 bases from J, with 11 bases in between. Germline V gene sequence: CDR1 SGHRS, CDR2 YFSETQ. The CDR3 spells CASSQPSGTQYL. DNA for the CDR3: TGCGCCAGCAGCCAACCCTCAGGTACGCAGTATCTT.

This chain connects TRBV5-1 to TRBJ2-1; 9 bases line up with TRBD1. Per germline, CDR1 SGHRS and CDR2 YFSETQ. V shed 4 bases and J 7 bases; nucleotides not matched to a gene: 6. There are 14 residues in the CDR3. CDR3 residues: CASSTGQGRNEQFF. CDR3 in DNA: TGCGCCAGCAGCACGGGACAGGGTCGGAATGAGCAGTTCTTC. Looking up the rest from reference TRBV5-1 and TRBJ2-1 gives the full variable domain: KAGVTQTPRYLIKTRGQQVTLSCSPISGHRSVSWYQQTPGQGLQFLFEYFSETQRNKGNFPGRFSGRQFSNSRSEMNVSTLELGDSALYLCASSTGQGRNEQFFGPGTRLTVL.

This chain links TRBV5-6 with TRBJ1-1, with TRBD1 matching 8 bases. The CDR3 sequence is 16 residues long. The V gene's germline CDR1 is SGHDT and CDR2 YYEEEE. The trim removed 0 bases at V and 2 bases at J, leaving 6 bases unmatched. The CDR3 sequence: CASSLAGAGGNTEAFF. The CDR3, as DNA: TGTGCCAGCAGCTTGGCAGGGGCAGGGGGCAACACTGAAGCTTTCTTT.

This clone has more than one count but fewer than ten. The chain joins TRBV6-1 to TRBJ1-5; D remains unclear. The CDR3 is 14 residues long. The germline V gene encodes CDR1 MNHNS and CDR2 SASEGT. V shed 5 bases and J shed 2 bases, with 10 bases lying between them. This CDR3 reads CASSLRRGNQPQHF. Here the CDR3 DNA reads TGTGCCAGCAGTCTAAGGCGGGGCAATCAGCCCCAGCATTTT.

This chain joins TRBV27 and TRBJ1-4, with TRBD1 matching 8 bases. The J segment lost 4 bases and the V segment lost 6 bases, leaving 4 bases of the junction unmatched. The germline gives CDR1 MNHEY, CDR2 SMNVEV (reference sequence). The CDR3 is 14 amino acids. The CDR3 DNA follows: TGTGCCAGCAGGACGACAGGGGTTAATGAAAAACTGTTTTTT. Translated: CASRTTGVNEKLFF.

This clone was detected only a few times. This chain connects TRBV7-9 to TRBJ2-2; possible D gene TRBD1, 5 bases. Germline lookup yields CDR1 SEHNR and CDR2 FQNEAQ (reference sequence). The CDR3 runs to 13 residues. The V end was cut by 1 base, the J end by 7 bases, with 7 bases between. As DNA, the CDR3 is TGTGCCAGCAGCTTAGGACAGTACGGGGAGCTGTTTTTT. Its protein is CASSLGQYGELFF.

The rearrangement uses TRBV6-5 and TRBJ1-3, with a possible D match to TRBD1 (6 bases). CDR3 size: 12 residues. Germline V CDR1 and CDR2: MNHEY, SVGAGI. The ends were cut back, 6 bases at V and 15 bases at J, with 18 bases in the middle. CDR3 coding DNA: TGTGCCAGCAGCCCTTCTTTTCCAGGGGAATATTTT. It translates to CASSPSFPGEYF.

The chain employs TRBV6-5 and TRBJ2-3, with D unresolved. The CDR3 covers 15 residues. The ends were cut back, 6 bases at V and 2 bases at J, with 15 bases in the middle. Germline V CDR1 and CDR2: MNHEY, SVGAGI. CDR3 sequence: CASSSRTAFTDTQYF. In DNA, the CDR3 is TGTGCCAGCAGCTCCCGCACAGCCTTCACAGATACGCAGTATTTT.

The chain has TRBV7-9 and TRBJ1-6; maybe TRBD1 (5 bases). The CDR3 runs to 13 residues. V was shortened by 5 bases and J by 9 bases, with 11 bases between the two germline ends. Germline CDR1 is SEHNR and CDR2 is FQNEAQ (reference sequence). CDR3 region: CASSQNGGSPLHF. The CDR3 region has the DNA TGTGCCAGCAGCCAAAACGGGGGTTCACCCCTCCACTTT.

The rearrangement uses TRBV19 and TRBJ2-3; no firm D call. CDR1 and CDR2 (germline): LNHDA, SQIVND (reference sequence). CDR3 length equals 14 residues. Trimming removed 5 bases at V and 2 bases at J, with 11 bases between. The CDR3: CASSPRLFTDTQYF. Written as DNA, the CDR3 is TGTGCCAGTAGTCCTCGACTGTTCACAGATACGCAGTATTTT.

The chain joins TRBV7-4 to TRBJ1-5; 8 nucleotides align to TRBD1. The germline V gene encodes CDR1 SGHVT and CDR2 SQSDAQ. The CDR3 sequence is 15 residues long. V was clipped by 5 bases and J by 5 bases; unmatched bases: 8. CDR3 bases: TGTGCCAGCAGCCCCCAGGACAGGGTTTATCAGCCCCAGCATTTT. Translated, it gives CASSPQDRVYQPQHF.

J is TRBJ2-7 and V is TRBV27; TRBD2 agrees at 10 bases. In germline, CDR1 is MNHEY, CDR2 SMNVEV (reference sequence). The junction had 3 bases not matched to a gene; V was cut back by 1 base and J by 3 bases. CDR3 size: 15 residues. The CDR3, as DNA: TGTGCCAGCAGTTTATTAGCGGGGGGCCGCTACGAGCAGTACTTC. It yields the protein CASSLLAGGRYEQYF.

This chain connects TRBV4-2 to TRBJ2-1; tentatively, D is TRBD2 (6 bases). This CDR3 has 18 amino acids. V shed 3 bases and J shed 1 base, with 19 bases lying between them. CDR1 and CDR2 from the germline V gene are LGHNA and YNFKEQ. CDR3 sequence reads: CASSQQPGGRVSYNEQFF. In DNA form, the CDR3 reads TGTGCCAGCAGCCAGCAACCCGGGGGACGCGTGTCCTACAATGAGCAGTTCTTC.

This rearrangement joins TRBV7-9 to TRBJ1-2; TRBD1 matches at 8 bases. The trim removed 7 bases at V and 4 bases at J, leaving 14 bases unmatched. Germline V CDR1 and CDR2: SEHNR, FQNEAQ (reference sequence). CDR3 length: 16 residues. The CDR3 region is CASTFAVETGAYGYTF. The DNA for the CDR3 is TGTGCCAGCACCTTTGCCGTTGAGACAGGGGCCTATGGCTACACCTTC.

The sample holds a few counts of this clone. The genes are TRBV5-1 and TRBJ1-5; 10 bases align to TRBD1. Per germline, CDR1 SGHRS and CDR2 YFSETQ. The V and J ends lost 3 bases and 5 bases, in that order; junction bases with no gene match: 5. The CDR3 covers 15 residues. The CDR3: CASSSGTGEYQPQHF. CDR3 bases: TGCGCCAGCAGCTCAGGGACAGGGGAATATCAGCCCCAGCATTTT.

This clone was counted a single time. Other DNA variants within this sample encode the same CDR3. The chain joins TRBV4-1 to TRBJ2-3; 9 bases align to TRBD1. Germline V gene sequence: CDR1 MGHRA, CDR2 YSYEKL. Germline trimming cut 6 bases from V and 15 bases from J; bases unmatched to any gene: 16. The length of the CDR3 is 14 residues. DNA for the CDR3: TGCGCCAGCAGTCGAAGTGGTGAAGGACAGGGGACCTATTTT. It specifies CASSRSGEGQGTYF.

This chain links TRBV6-4 with TRBJ2-3; D gene ambiguous. The CDR3 is made up of 12 amino acids. The germline V gene has CDR1 MRHNA and CDR2 SNTAGT. V was clipped by 0 bases and J by 8 bases, with 6 bases between them. CDR3 sequence reads: CASSDSGTTQYF. For the CDR3, the DNA is TGTGCCAGCAGTGACTCGGGCACTACGCAGTATTTT.

The V gene is TRBV9, the J gene TRBJ1-4; D gene ambiguous. The CDR3 consists of 14 residues. V shed 0 bases and J shed 1 base, with 4 bases lying between them. Germline lookup yields CDR1 SGDLS and CDR2 YYNGEE. CDR3 sequence (DNA): TGTGCCAGCAGCGTAGAACAAACTAATGAAAAACTGTTTTTT. Its protein product is CASSVEQTNEKLFF.

The gene calls are TRBV27 and TRBJ2-7; 9 bases agree with TRBD2. The CDR3 loop spans 15 amino acids. Looked up from germline, CDR1 is MNHEY and CDR2 is SMNVEV (reference sequence). V shed 5 bases and J 4 bases; nucleotides not matched to a gene: 9. CDR3 sequence (DNA): TGTGCCAGCAGTGCCCCCGGGCGGGGGGGGTACGAGCAGTACTTC. The encoded protein is CASSAPGRGGYEQYF.

V gene TRBV7-9 combines with J gene TRBJ1-2, with 7 bases that match TRBD1. The V segment lost 5 bases and the J segment 2 bases; nucleotides outside the gene matches: 5. Germline values: CDR1 SEHNR, CDR2 FQNEAQ (reference sequence). The CDR3 length is 14 residues. Here the CDR3 DNA reads TGTGCCAGCAGCCACCGGGACAGAAACTATGGCTACACCTTC. This translates into CASSHRDRNYGYTF.

The rearrangement uses TRBV6-5 and TRBJ2-5, with TRBD1 matching over 7 bases. The J call may be mistaken, given a closer DNA end match to TRBJ2-7. This CDR3 is 14 amino acids long. Germline lookup yields CDR1 MNHEY and CDR2 SVGAGI. The DNA for the CDR3 is TGTGCCAGCAGACGCGGACAGGTTTCCTACGAGCAGTACTTC. It codes for CASRRGQVSYEQYF.

V gene TRBV12-5 combines with J gene TRBJ2-7; tentative D call: TRBD1 (5 bases). The CDR3 length is 12 residues. Per the germline V gene, CDR1 is LGHNT and CDR2 is FRNRAP. Trimming stripped 7 bases from V and 4 bases from J, with 11 bases between. CDR3 residues: CASVRDRYEQYF. The CDR3 DNA is TGTGCTAGTGTCAGGGATCGATACGAGCAGTACTTC.

The rearrangement uses TRBV11-2 and TRBJ1-1; D might be TRBD1 (5 bases). The CDR3 is 15 amino acids. Trimming left V 1 base short and J 2 bases short, with 11 bases between. Germline CDR1 SGHAT, CDR2 FQNNGV. CDR3 bases: TGTGCCAGCAGCTTAGGGGGGGGGTTCAACACTGAAGCTTTCTTT. This sequence encodes CASSLGGGFNTEAFF.

The chain carries TRBV5-4 and TRBJ2-1, with TRBD1 matching 8 bases. The V gene's germline CDR1 is SGHNT and CDR2 YYREEE (reference sequence). This CDR3 comprises 14 residues. The junction had 15 bases not matched to a gene; V was cut back by 4 bases and J by 15 bases. DNA of the CDR3: TGTGCCAGCAGCCCCGGACAGGGCCTTGATGGTTGGTTCTTC. Translation gives CASSPGQGLDGWFF.

This clone turned up a few times. This sequence joins TRBV23-1 and TRBJ1-6; 8 nucleotides agree with TRBD1. Being an ORF, TRBV23-1 has a function that is uncertain. The CDR3 sequence is 16 residues long. The V and J ends lost 10 bases and 10 bases, in that order; junction bases with no gene match: 18. The DNA for the CDR3 is TGCGCCACACTTGCTGGCCCTACAGGGGGTCGGTCACCCCTCCACTTT. Translating it yields CATLAGPTGGRSPLHF.

This chain uses TRBV27 with TRBJ2-7; the match to TRBD2 covers 10 bases. The V segment lost 5 bases and the J segment 7 bases; nucleotides outside the gene matches: 11. The CDR3 loop spans 15 amino acids. CDR1 is MNHEY and CDR2 is SMNVEV in the germline V gene (reference sequence). The CDR3, as DNA: TGTGCCAGCAGTCCCATAGCGGGGGGCCAGGGGGAGCAGTACTTC. This gives the protein CASSPIAGGQGEQYF.

The chain uses TRBV5-1 and TRBJ2-5, with D tentatively TRBD2 (6 bases). Trimming stripped 5 bases from V and 2 bases from J, with 19 bases between. CDR1 is SGHRS, CDR2 YFSETQ, per germline. The length of the CDR3 is 16 residues. The CDR3 loop reads CASSQTPSAAQETQYF. For the CDR3, the DNA is TGCGCCAGCAGTCAGACCCCTAGCGCCGCACAAGAGACCCAGTACTTC.

This clone turned up a few times. V usage is TRBV6-1 and J usage is TRBJ2-2; D uncertain. The CDR3 sequence is 14 residues long. The germline CDR1 and CDR2 sequences are MNHNS and SASEGT. V lost 10 bases to trimming and J lost 7 bases, with 19 bases between them. CDR3 amino acids: CATKYIGYNGELFF. In DNA form, the CDR3 reads TGTGCCACCAAATATATCGGGTATAACGGGGAGCTGTTTTTT.

The gene calls are TRBV7-3 and TRBJ2-7, with a tentative D call TRBD1 (6 bases). Trimming removed 1 base at V and 6 bases at J, with 19 bases between. There are 16 residues in the CDR3. Germline lookup yields CDR1 SGHTA and CDR2 FQGTGA. The DNA of the CDR3 is TGTGCCAGCAGCTTAAAACAGGGCAAAGGTATGGGCGAGCAGTACTTC. This encodes CASSLKQGKGMGEQYF.

The rearrangement uses TRBV9 and TRBJ1-4; unclear D gene. CDR1 and CDR2 (germline): SGDLS, YYNGEE. The ends were cut back, 0 bases at V and 8 bases at J, with 17 bases in the middle. The CDR3 is made up of 16 amino acids. CDR3 residues: CASSVGGAGFSEKLFF. The CDR3 region has the DNA TGTGCCAGCAGCGTAGGAGGCGCTGGGTTTAGCGAAAAACTGTTTTTT.

This chain uses TRBV7-9 with TRBJ2-7; D is perhaps TRBD1 (7 bases). The ends were cut back, 2 bases at V and 2 bases at J, with 19 bases in the middle. The V gene's germline CDR1 is SEHNR and CDR2 FQNEAQ (reference sequence). The CDR3 extends over 17 amino acids. CDR3 in amino acids: CASSLYRTGGLPYEQYF. Here the CDR3 DNA reads TGTGCCAGCAGCTTATACCGGACAGGCGGACTACCCTACGAGCAGTACTTC.